This TCR beta chain came from a study of a mutant IDH1 vaccine in newly diagnosed glioma. Whole-study context: Following radiotherapy alone, or alongside temozolomide cycles, vaccination was started after an interval of 4-6 weeks.

Time point specified: week 23, last vaccination. The study gave 300 ug of mutant IDH1 20-mer peptide per vaccine dose, with topical imiquimod. Produced via immunoSEQ multiplex PCR; TCRdb's table is partial and in-frame only. The sample consists of 41,000 or so clones, around 79% of them appearing once. This clone was seen a single time. Its target is not known. CDR3 length: 15 amino acids. Germline V gene sequence: CDR1 SGHNT, CDR2 YYREEE (reference sequence). V shed 6 bases, J shed 5 bases, and the junction held 12 bases outside the gene matches. The TCR comes from a woman between 40 and 50 years old with glioma. Some clones in this sample may be carry-over from other donors' samples. Sequenced material: PBMCs, taken from a glioma patient whose treatment included an IDH1 peptide vaccine. The rearrangement joins TRBV5-4 to TRBJ2-5; 8 bases fit TRBD1. CDR3 loop: CASTTLGYRGETQYF. CDR3 nucleotides: TGTGCCAGCACCACCTTGGGATACAGGGGGGAGACCCAGTACTTC.